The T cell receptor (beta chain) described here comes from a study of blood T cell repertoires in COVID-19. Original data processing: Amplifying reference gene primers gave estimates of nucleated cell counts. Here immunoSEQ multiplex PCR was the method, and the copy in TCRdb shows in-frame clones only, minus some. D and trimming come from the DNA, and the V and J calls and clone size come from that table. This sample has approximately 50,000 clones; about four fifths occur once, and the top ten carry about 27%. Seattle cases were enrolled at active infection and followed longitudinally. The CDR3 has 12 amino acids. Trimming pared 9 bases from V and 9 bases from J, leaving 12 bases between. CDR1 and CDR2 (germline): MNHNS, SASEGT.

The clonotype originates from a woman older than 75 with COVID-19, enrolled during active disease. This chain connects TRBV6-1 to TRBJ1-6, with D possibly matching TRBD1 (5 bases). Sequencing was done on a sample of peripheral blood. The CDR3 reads CASSGLGSPLHF. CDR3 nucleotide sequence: TGTGCCAGTTCAGGGTTGGGTTCACCCCTCCACTTT.